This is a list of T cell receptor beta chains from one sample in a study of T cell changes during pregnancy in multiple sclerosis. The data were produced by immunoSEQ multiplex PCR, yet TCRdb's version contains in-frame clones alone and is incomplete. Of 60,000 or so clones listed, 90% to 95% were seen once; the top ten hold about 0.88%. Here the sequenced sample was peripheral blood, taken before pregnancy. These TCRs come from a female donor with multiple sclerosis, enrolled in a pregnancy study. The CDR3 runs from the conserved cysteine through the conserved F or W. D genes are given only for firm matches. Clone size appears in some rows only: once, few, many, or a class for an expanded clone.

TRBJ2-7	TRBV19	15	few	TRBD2	TGTGCCAGTAGGAGGCTAGCGGGTGACACCTACGAGCAGTACTTC	CASRRLAGDTYEQYF
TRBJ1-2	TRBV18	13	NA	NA	TGTGCCAGCTCAGAGACAGCTACCTATGGCTACACCTTC	CASSETATYGYTF
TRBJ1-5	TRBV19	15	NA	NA	TGTGCCAGTAGTACCCCCAGGCGTAGCAATCAGCCCCAGCATTTT	CASSTPRRSNQPQHF
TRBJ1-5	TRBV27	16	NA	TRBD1	TGTGCCAGCAGTCCACGGGGGACAGTCATAAATCAGCCCCAGCATTTT	CASSPRGTVINQPQHF
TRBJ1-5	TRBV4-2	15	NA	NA	TGTGCCAGCAGCCAAGACCGCGGTAGCAATCAGCCCCAGCATTTT	CASSQDRGSNQPQHF
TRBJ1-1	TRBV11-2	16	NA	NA	TGTGCCAGCACCACGGGGATTTTCCCCTCGTCCACTGAAGCTTTCTTT	CASTTGIFPSSTEAFF
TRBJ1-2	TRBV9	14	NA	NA	TGTGCCAGCAGCGTAGGACTGCATGTCTATGGCTACACCTTC	CASSVGLHVYGYTF
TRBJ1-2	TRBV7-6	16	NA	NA	TGTGCCAGCAGCTGGGCGGGGGCATATCCTAGAGGTGGCTACACCTTC	CASSWAGAYPRGGYTF
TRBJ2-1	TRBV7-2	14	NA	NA	TGTGCCAGCAGCTTAGCTGCGGGGGCCAATGAGCAGTTCTTC	CASSLAAGANEQFF
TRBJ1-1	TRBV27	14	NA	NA	TGTGCCAGCAGTTTCCGACGGGTGGGGGGTGAAGCTTTCTTT	CASSFRRVGGEAFF
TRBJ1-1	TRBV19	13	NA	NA	TGTGCCAGTAACCTTGCTATGAACACTGAAGCTTTCTTT	CASNLAMNTEAFF
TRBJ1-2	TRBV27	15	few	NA	TGTGCCAGCAGTCCTAACCTCGGGACAAACTATGGCTACACCTTC	CASSPNLGTNYGYTF
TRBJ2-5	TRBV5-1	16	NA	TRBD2	TGCGCCAGCAGCCCCTGGGCGGGGGGGCCTCGAGAGACCCAGTACTTC	CASSPWAGGPRETQYF
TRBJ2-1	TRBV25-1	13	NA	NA	TGTGCCAGCGGTTATACAGGCATAAATGAGCAGTTCTTC	CASGYTGINEQFF
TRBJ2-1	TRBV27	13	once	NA	TGTGCCAGCATAAGGGGCTCCTACAATGAGCAGTTCTTC	CASIRGSYNEQFF
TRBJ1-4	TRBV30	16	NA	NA	TGTGCCTGGAGTCCCCCGGGACACGGAATAAATGAAAAACTGTTTTTT	CAWSPPGHGINEKLFF
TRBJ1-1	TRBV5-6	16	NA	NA	TGTGCCAGCAGCTTGGAGCCAGGGGCTGCTAGCACTGAAGCTTTCTTT	CASSLEPGAASTEAFF
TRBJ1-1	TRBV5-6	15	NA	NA	TGTGCCAGCAGCTTCTGGACACCGGGCAACACTGAAGCTTTCTTT	CASSFWTPGNTEAFF
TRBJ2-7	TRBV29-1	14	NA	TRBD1	TGCAGCGTAAAAGGACAGGGTAAAGCCTACGAGCAGTACTTC	CSVKGQGKAYEQYF
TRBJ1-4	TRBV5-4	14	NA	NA	TGTGCCAGCAGCTTGGGGCCCAGGAATGAAAAACTGTTTTTT	CASSLGPRNEKLFF
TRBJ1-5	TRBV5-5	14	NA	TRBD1	TGTGCCAGCAGCTCGACAGGGAGCAATCAGCCCCAGCATTTT	CASSSTGSNQPQHF
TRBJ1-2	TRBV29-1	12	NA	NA	TGCAGCGTTTCGGTGGCTAACTATGGCTACACCTTC	CSVSVANYGYTF
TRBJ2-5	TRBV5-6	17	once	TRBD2	TGTGCCAGCAGCTTGGGTTCGGAGGGGAGGGGCCAAGAGACCCAGTACTTC	CASSLGSEGRGQETQYF
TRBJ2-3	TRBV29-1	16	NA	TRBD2	TGCAGCGTTGAAGATCTAGCGGGGGGGCAATCAGATACGCAGTATTTT	CSVEDLAGGQSDTQYF
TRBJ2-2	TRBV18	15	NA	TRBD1	TGTGCCAGCTCACGGGACAGGGGGAACACCGGGGAGCTGTTTTTT	CASSRDRGNTGELFF
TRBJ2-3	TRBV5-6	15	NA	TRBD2	TGTGCCAGCAGCTTTTCGCGGGGGAGAACAGATACGCAGTATTTT	CASSFSRGRTDTQYF
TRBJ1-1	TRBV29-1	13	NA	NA	TGCAGCGGAATGGGCAGACTGAACACTGAAGCTTTCTTT	CSGMGRLNTEAFF
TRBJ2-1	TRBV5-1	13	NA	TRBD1	TGCGCCAGCAGCGTGGTGGGGACAGACCAAGTAATCTTC	CASSVVGTDQVIF
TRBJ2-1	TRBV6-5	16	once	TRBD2	TGTGCCAGCAGTTACGAGGCTAGCGGGGGGCCTTATGAGCAGTTCTTC	CASSYEASGGPYEQFF
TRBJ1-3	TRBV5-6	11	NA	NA	TGTGCCAGCAGCCTCAGGGGATCCATATATTTT	CASSLRGSIYF
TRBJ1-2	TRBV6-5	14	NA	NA	TGTGCCAGCAGTCCCCCCGGGGGAGGGCGCGGCTACACCTTC	CASSPPGGGRGYTF
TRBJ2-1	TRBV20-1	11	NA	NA	TGCAGTGCTAGTGCAGTCAATGAGCAGTTCTTC	CSASAVNEQFF
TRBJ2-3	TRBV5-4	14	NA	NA	TGTGCCAGCAGCTTGGGAGTTGGCACAGATACGCAGTATTTT	CASSLGVGTDTQYF
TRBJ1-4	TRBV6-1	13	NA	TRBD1	TGTGCCAGCAGGGACAGGGGGAATGAAAAACTGTTTTTT	CASRDRGNEKLFF
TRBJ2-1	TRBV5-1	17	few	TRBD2	TGCGCCAGCAGTTACGACATTAGCGGGGCCTCCTACAATGAGCAGTTCTTC	CASSYDISGASYNEQFF
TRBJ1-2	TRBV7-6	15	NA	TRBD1	TGTGCCAGCAGCGCTTGGGACAGGGGTGAAAGTGGCTACACCTTC	CASSAWDRGESGYTF
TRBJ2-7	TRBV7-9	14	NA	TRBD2	TGTGCCAGCAGCTTTGGACTAGCGGGGTCCGAGCAGTACTTC	CASSFGLAGSEQYF
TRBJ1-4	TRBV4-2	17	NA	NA	TGTGCCAGCAGCCAAGAAATATCCAGGGCTGCTAATGAAAAACTGTTTTTT	CASSQEISRAANEKLFF
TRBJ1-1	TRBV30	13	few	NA	TGTGCCTGGAATCAGGGAGGGGTCACTGAAGCTTTCTTT	CAWNQGGVTEAFF
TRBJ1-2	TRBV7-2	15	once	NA	TGTGCCAGCAGCTCCCCGGACAGAAAAGGCTATGGCTACACCTTC	CASSSPDRKGYGYTF
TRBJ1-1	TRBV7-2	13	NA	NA	TGTGCCAGCAGCCCCGGACAGACAATTGAAGCTTTCTTT	CASSPGQTIEAFF
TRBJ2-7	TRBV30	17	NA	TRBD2	TGTGCCTGGAGTGTCATAGCGGGGGCCCCGAGCTCCTACGAGCAGTACTTC	CAWSVIAGAPSSYEQYF
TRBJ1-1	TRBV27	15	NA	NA	TGTGCCAGCAGTCCGGTCGACAGTTCGGCTACTGAAGCTTTCTTT	CASSPVDSSATEAFF
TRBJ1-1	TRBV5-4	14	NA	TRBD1	TGTGCCAGCAGCTCAGGGGGCCCGAACACTGAAGCTTTCTTT	CASSSGGPNTEAFF
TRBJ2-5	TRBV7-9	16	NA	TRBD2	TGTGCCAGCAGCTTAGGGCCTAGCGGGGGCCAAGAGACCCAGTACTTC	CASSLGPSGGQETQYF
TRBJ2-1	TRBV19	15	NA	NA	TGTGCCAGTAGTATAGCCCCAGCGGCGTACAATGAGCAGTTCTTC	CASSIAPAAYNEQFF
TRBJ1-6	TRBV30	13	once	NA	TGTGCCTGGAGACCTCACAGTAATTCACCCCTCCACTTT	CAWRPHSNSPLHF
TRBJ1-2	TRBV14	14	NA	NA	TGTGCCAGCAGCCACGAATTGGGGGGGTATGGCTACACCTTC	CASSHELGGYGYTF